The sample holds one count of the clone carrying this T cell receptor (beta chain). This sample was included in a study of blood T cell repertoires in COVID-19. Study details: Sites across the United States, Italy and Spain contributed samples from acute and convalescent COVID-19.

Method: immunoSEQ multiplex PCR; TCRdb's copy keeps in-frame clones and lacks some. Of some 110,000 clones in the sample, about 79% were seen once. Material for sequencing was peripheral blood. The clonotype was recovered from a woman in her sixties or seventies with acute or convalescent COVID-19.

DNA for the CDR3: TGTGCCAGCAGTTACCAACTAGCGGGGGAAACGCAGTATTTT. Its translation is CASSYQLAGETQYF. The chain recombines TRBV6-2 or TRBV6-3 with TRBJ2-3; 11 nucleotides line up with TRBD2. V lost 2 bases, J lost 9 bases, and 4 bases stayed unmatched. The CDR3 is 14 amino acids. Germline V gene lookup returns CDR1 MNHEY and CDR2 SVGEGT.